The T cell receptor (beta chain) described here comes from a study of T cells after yellow fever vaccination. Broader study findings: The secondary response peaked faster, at day 5 versus 15, but was weaker.

5'RACE template switching added a universal primer site and UMIs to TCR cDNA. TCRdb re-analysed the 5' RACE reads in MiXCR, keeping a single row per CDR3 protein. The sample contains hundreds of thousands of distinct CDR3 sequences, over 9% of which appear only once. In regard to this clonotype: Its antigen remains unidentified.

The TCR comes from a man aged 30 to 39 who received the YFV17D yellow fever vaccine. The sequenced sample was PBMCs, obtained on the day of the yellow fever booster vaccination.

The CDR3 region is CASSQVRGGSTDTQYF. DNA for the CDR3: TGTGCCAGCAGCCAAGTCCGCGGAGGAAGCACAGATACGCAGTATTTT. V and J are TRBV3-1 and TRBJ2-3; D possibly corresponds to TRBD2 (5 bases). V was clipped by 1 base and J by 0 bases, with 11 bases between them. Germline V lookup: CDR1 LGHDT, CDR2 YNNKEL (reference sequence). This CDR3 spans 16 amino acids.